The 27 T cell receptor beta chains below come from one sample, sequenced in a study of T cell responses to AZD1222 COVID-19 vaccine. The protocol was immunoSEQ multiplex PCR, while the TCRdb copy is restricted to in-frame clones and leaves out a portion. The sample lists around 100,000 clones, approximately 88% seen once, with under 6.5% in the top ten. The material sequenced was peripheral blood, taken 28 days after the second AZD1222 dose. These receptors were obtained from an adult who received the AZD1222 COVID-19 vaccine.

The chain links TRBV6-5 to TRBJ2-2; D is uncertain. Germline V gives CDR1 MNHEY, CDR2 SVGAGI. The V end was cut by 0 bases, the J end by 5 bases, with 7 bases between. This CDR3 contains 14 residues. CDR3 in amino acids: CASSYSSITGELFF. The CDR3 nucleotides read TGTGCCAGCAGTTACTCGAGTATAACCGGGGAGCTGTTTTTT.

This chain links TRBV4-1 with TRBJ1-3; D possibly corresponds to TRBD1 (6 bases). Germline assignment: CDR1 MGHRA and CDR2 YSYEKL. The CDR3 runs to 13 residues. Trimming took 5 bases from V and 7 from J, leaving 12 bases between them. In nucleotides, the CDR3 is TGCGCCAGCAGCACCCAAGGGGGGAACACCATATATTTT. It codes for CASSTQGGNTIYF.

The V gene is TRBV7-3, the J gene TRBJ1-1, with 10 nucleotides matching TRBD1. Germline CDR1 is SGHTA and CDR2 is FQGTGA. The CDR3 is 14 amino acids. The V and J ends lost 5 bases and 5 bases, in that order; junction bases with no gene match: 5. DNA of the CDR3: TGTGCCAGCAGCCCCGGACAGGGGGAAACTGAAGCTTTCTTT. Encoded protein: CASSPGQGETEAFF.

This clone occurred a few times. The gene calls are TRBV7-2 and TRBJ2-7; 10 positions agree with TRBD1. CDR3 length: 15 residues. The V and J ends lost 2 bases and 7 bases, in that order; junction bases with no gene match: 8. Germline assignment: CDR1 SGHTA and CDR2 FQGNSA. CDR3 loop: CASSLMGQGNDEQYF. CDR3 coding DNA: TGTGCCAGCAGCTTAATGGGACAGGGGAACGATGAGCAGTACTTC.

The chain combines TRBV7-9 with TRBJ2-1; D is uncertain. Germline CDR1 is SEHNR and CDR2 is FQNEAQ (reference sequence). With 6 bases removed from V and 3 bases from J, the gap between germline ends came to 6 bases. This CDR3 has 12 amino acids. The CDR3 sequence is CASSSRYNEQFF. In nucleotides, the CDR3 is TGTGCCAGCAGTTCACGCTACAATGAGCAGTTCTTC.

The rearrangement links TRBV24-1 to TRBJ1-5; D might be TRBD1 (6 bases). Germline V gene lookup returns CDR1 KGHDR and CDR2 SFDVKD. This CDR3 region has 13 residues. V lost 4 bases and J 5 bases, leaving 8 bases between the germline ends. The CDR3 bases are TGTGCCACCAGTGAGGGGGCCTATCAGCCCCAGCATTTT. It yields the protein CATSEGAYQPQHF.

This clone has only one observation. V and J are TRBV5-4 and TRBJ2-3; the match to TRBD2 covers 9 bases. After removal of 0 bases from V and 6 bases from J, the junction contained 8 bases not matched to a gene. CDR3 length: 16 amino acids. Germline V gives CDR1 SGHNT, CDR2 YYREEE (reference sequence). CDR3 in DNA: TGTGCCAGCAGCTTGGTAGGGCGGGGGGGAGCTGATACGCAGTATTTT. It specifies CASSLVGRGGADTQYF.

Here the CDR3 DNA reads TGCGCCAGCAGCTCGAGGCAGGGTAATTCACCCCTCCACTTT. This translates into CASSSRQGNSPLHF. The rearrangement links TRBV5-1 to TRBJ1-6, with D possibly matching TRBD1 (5 bases). Trimming stripped 3 bases from V and 6 bases from J, with 10 bases between. The germline V gene has CDR1 SGHRS and CDR2 YFSETQ. The CDR3 runs to 14 residues.

V usage is TRBV2 and J usage is TRBJ1-6, with a weak D call TRBD1 (5 bases). The length of the CDR3 is 16 residues. The V gene lost 4 bases and the J gene lost 1 base, with 11 bases spanning the gap. Looked up from germline, CDR1 is SNHLY and CDR2 is FYNNEI. The CDR3 spells CASSGQGPSYNSPLHF. The CDR3 DNA is TGTGCCAGCAGTGGTCAGGGTCCATCCTATAATTCACCCCTCCACTTT. Filled out from reference TRBV2 and TRBJ1-6, the complete variable domain reads EPEVTQTPSHQVTQMGQEVILRCVPISNHLYFYWYRQILGQKVEFLVSFYNNEISEKSEIFDDQFSVERPDGSNFTLKIRSTKLEDSAMYFCASSGQGPSYNSPLHFGNGTRLTVT.

A remark on this clone: This same CDR3 is encoded by further DNA sequences in the sample. This sequence joins TRBV12-3 or TRBV12-4 and TRBJ2-5; D is unresolved. V lost 1 base, J lost 5 bases, and 2 bases lay in between. This CDR3 has 11 residues. Here the CDR3 DNA reads TGTGCCAGCAGTTTAGGGGAGACCCAGTACTTC. It translates to CASSLGETQYF.

CDR3 amino acids: CASSTDISSGNTIYF. The CDR3 DNA follows: TGTGCCAGCAGCACTGACATCAGCTCTGGAAACACCATATATTTT. The rearrangement uses TRBV11-2 and TRBJ1-3; D is uncertain. Per the germline V gene, CDR1 is SGHAT and CDR2 is FQNNGV. The V gene lost 5 bases and the J gene lost 0 bases, with 11 bases spanning the gap. CDR3 length: 15 residues.

The genes are TRBV6-5 and TRBJ2-7; D unclear. The CDR3 has 12 amino acids. The V gene's germline CDR1 is MNHEY and CDR2 SVGAGI. Deletions cut 4 bases from V and 6 bases from J, with 10 bases between. The CDR3: CASSSPVGEQYF. In nucleotides, the CDR3 is TGTGCCAGCAGTTCCCCAGTTGGCGAGCAGTACTTC.

The chain combines TRBV12-3 or TRBV12-4 with TRBJ1-2; TRBD1 agrees at 7 bases. The ends lost 11 bases at V and 12 bases at J; junction bases unmatched: 3. The CDR3 is 8 residues long. The CDR3 is CAPQGHTF. Written as DNA, the CDR3 is TGTGCCCCACAGGGGCACACCTTC.

This clone was detected only a few times. V and J are TRBV11-2 and TRBJ2-2; tentative D call: TRBD2 (6 bases). Germline values: CDR1 SGHAT, CDR2 FQNNGV. V lost 2 bases to trimming and J lost 5 bases, with 12 bases between them. CDR3 size: 15 residues. The CDR3 nucleotides are TGTGCCAGCAGCTTATATCAGGAGGGGACCGGGGAGCTGTTTTTT. Translating it yields CASSLYQEGTGELFF. Using reference TRBV11-2 and TRBJ2-2 for the parts outside the CDR3, the full variable domain is EAGVAQSPRYKIIEKRQSVAFWCNPISGHATLYWYQQILGQGPKLLIQFQNNGVVDDSQLPKDRFSAERLKGVDSTLKIQPAKLEDSAVYLCASSLYQEGTGELFFGEGSRLTVL.

This chain connects TRBV7-2 to TRBJ1-1, with D possibly matching TRBD1 (6 bases). With 6 bases removed from V and 1 base from J, the gap between germline ends came to 9 bases. Germline assignment: CDR1 SGHTA and CDR2 FQGNSA. The CDR3 is made up of 13 amino acids. CDR3 nucleotides: TGTGCCAGCAGACCGGACAGGAACACTGAAGCTTTCTTT. Translating gives CASRPDRNTEAFF.

This clone was observed a few times. The chain links TRBV3-1 (or the pseudogene TRBV3-2) to TRBJ1-1; D is unresolved. The CDR3 runs to 15 residues. Germline values: CDR1 LGHDT, CDR2 YNNKEL (reference sequence). V lost 0 bases to trimming and J lost 1 base, with 9 bases between them. CDR3 amino acids: CASSQDAGPNTEAFF. CDR3 bases: TGTGCCAGCAGCCAAGATGCAGGACCGAACACTGAAGCTTTCTTT.

The chain is built from TRBV7-9 and TRBJ2-7; 12 bases line up with TRBD2. After removal of 4 bases from V and 3 bases from J, the junction contained 4 bases not matched to a gene. From germline, CDR1 is SEHNR and CDR2 FQNEAQ (reference sequence). CDR3 length equals 15 residues. CDR3 region: CASSSTSGGLYEQYF. CDR3 nucleotide sequence: TGTGCCAGCAGCTCGACTAGCGGGGGCCTCTACGAGCAGTACTTC.

The CDR3 loop reads CASSIREQGPAPLHF. CDR3 in DNA: TGTGCCAGTAGTATCAGGGAGCAGGGGCCCGCACCCCTCCACTTT. The rearrangement links TRBV19 to TRBJ1-6; D might be TRBD1 (6 bases). The CDR3 length is 15 residues. The V gene's germline CDR1 is LNHDA and CDR2 SQIVND (reference sequence). V was pared by 3 bases and J by 11 bases, with 17 bases between.

V is TRBV7-2 and J is TRBJ1-4; 7 bases are shared with TRBD1. Germline V gene data show CDR1 as SGHTA and CDR2 as FQGNSA. Germline trimming cut 5 bases from V and 7 bases from J; bases unmatched to any gene: 7. The CDR3 runs to 14 residues. The CDR3 nucleotides are TGTGCCAGCAGCCCAGGGGGACAAAGTGAAAAACTGTTTTTT. This gives the protein CASSPGGQSEKLFF.

In this sample, this clone turned up once. The V and J genes are TRBV7-9 and TRBJ2-2; D may correspond to TRBD1 or TRBD2 (5 bases each). Looked up from germline, CDR1 is SEHNR and CDR2 is FQNEAQ (reference sequence). The V end was cut by 1 base, the J end by 6 bases, with 12 bases between. The CDR3 covers 15 residues. The CDR3 DNA sequence: TGTGCCAGCAGCTTAGGAGGGGTGACGTCCGGGGAGCTGTTTTTT. It is translated as CASSLGGVTSGELFF. Based on the CDR3 plus reference TRBV7-9 and TRBJ2-2, the full variable domain is DTGVSQNPRHKITKRGQNVTFRCDPISEHNRLYWYRQTLGQGPEFLTYFQNEAQLEKSRLLSDRFSAERPKGSFSTLEIQRTEQGDSAMYLCASSLGGVTSGELFFGEGSRLTVL.

In its sample, this clone was seen once. The V call is TRBV7-8, the J call TRBJ1-3, with 9 positions matching TRBD1. This CDR3 has 19 residues. Germline V gives CDR1 SGHVS, CDR2 FQNEAQ. After removal of 5 bases from V and 3 bases from J, the junction contained 17 bases not matched to a gene. CDR3 nucleotide sequence: TGTGCCAGCAGCCAGTCCCGGGACAGGGAACGGTTCGTTGGAAACACCATATATTTT. This translates into CASSQSRDRERFVGNTIYF.

CDR3 residues: CAISENQYNEQFF. CDR3 coding DNA: TGTGCCATCAGTGAGAACCAATACAATGAGCAGTTCTTC. V usage is TRBV10-3 and J usage is TRBJ2-1; D is uncertain. The V end lost 2 bases, the J end lost 4 bases, and 6 bases lay between the germline ends. Per germline, CDR1 ENHRY and CDR2 SYGVKD. The CDR3 has 13 amino acids.

V gene TRBV4-3 combines with J gene TRBJ1-5, with 8 bases fitting TRBD1. CDR1 and CDR2 from the germline V gene are LGHNA and YSLEER. With V trimmed by 4 bases and J by 2 bases, 1 base remained unmatched. The CDR3 spans 14 residues. The chain's CDR3 is CASSLDRGNQPQHF. For the CDR3, the DNA is TGCGCCAGCAGCCTGGACAGGGGCAATCAGCCCCAGCATTTT.

This clone was picked up one time. This rearrangement joins TRBV6-2 or TRBV6-3 to TRBJ2-1; D uncertain. The CDR3 is made up of 17 amino acids. Trimming left V 4 bases short and J 0 bases short, with 16 bases between. Germline V gene lookup returns CDR1 MNHEY and CDR2 SVGEGT. For the CDR3, the DNA is TGTGCCAGCAGTTTTAGTCTGGAGCCTACCTCCTACAATGAGCAGTTCTTC. It codes for CASSFSLEPTSYNEQFF.

This sequence joins TRBV10-3 and TRBJ1-2; D possibly corresponds to TRBD1 (5 bases). CDR1 is ENHRY, CDR2 SYGVKD, per germline. CDR3 size: 15 residues. V lost 4 bases and J 5 bases, leaving 17 bases between the germline ends. The CDR3 is CAISANMAPGYGYTF. CDR3 DNA: TGTGCCATCAGTGCGAACATGGCCCCAGGGTATGGCTACACCTTC.

The chain couples TRBV6-5 to TRBJ1-2; a weak D match, TRBD1 (6 bases). Germline loops: CDR1 MNHEY, CDR2 SVGAGI. The CDR3 runs to 15 residues. V dropped 4 bases and J dropped 4 bases, with 16 bases sitting between them. The CDR3 coding sequence is TGTGCCAGCAGTTTTTCCAGGGGTCTGGGCTATGGCTACACCTTC. This gives the protein CASSFSRGLGYGYTF.

The J gene is TRBJ1-2, the V gene TRBV5-5, with 7 bases that match TRBD1. CDR3 size: 15 residues. Germline V gene lookup returns CDR1 SGHKS and CDR2 YYEKEE (reference sequence). Trimming took 4 bases from V and 3 from J; bases not matched to a gene: 9. The CDR3 DNA reads TGTGCCAGCAGCCGACAAGACAGGGCTGACTATGGCTACACCTTC. It encodes CASSRQDRADYGYTF.